This TCR beta chain was retrieved from a study of shared clonotypes between healthy human individuals. Overall study context: Used for every donor were three CD4 naive, three CD4 memory, two CD8 naive and one CD8 memory plate.

Several immunoSEQ plates held equal portions of the genomic DNA taken from each subset. Data came from immunoSEQ multiplex PCR; TCRdb stores just in-frame clones and leaves some out. The repertoire consists of about 600,000 clones, with around 95% occurring once and the leading ten covering 0.11%. The naive CD8 subset, CD45RO-negative cells positively selected for CCR7, excluded terminally differentiated effector memory CD45RA+ cells. There are 15 residues in the CDR3. Germline V gene data show CDR1 as MNHNS and CDR2 as SASEGT. The V end was cut by 2 bases, the J end by 3 bases, with 14 bases between.

The rearrangement uses TRBV6-1 and TRBJ2-7, with D perhaps TRBD2 (7 bases). The sequence came from a woman in her twenties or thirties in good health. Sequenced sample: naive CD8+ T cells sorted from blood. CDR3 coding DNA: TGTGCCAGCAGTGAATCGGGGGGCTGGCGCTACGAGCAGTACTTC. It is translated as CASSESGGWRYEQYF.